This T cell receptor beta chain appears in the sequencing data of a study of shared clonotypes between healthy human individuals. Study information: The study drew on two women and a few men aged 18 to 49 as donors.

Some clones are missing from TCRdb's copy, which holds only in-frame ones; the method was immunoSEQ multiplex PCR. The data show a few million clones, more than 85% seen once. Study-wide points: Researchers sampled blood only, noting tissue repertoires likely differ.

Germline V CDR1 and CDR2: SGHRS, YFSETQ. After removal of 0 bases from V and 2 bases from J, the junction contained 5 bases not matched to a gene. The CDR3 loop spans 16 amino acids. Note on this clone: The antigen remains unidentified.

This sequence was found in a man between 18 and 29 years old in good health. Some clones in this sample may be carry-over from other donors' samples. Specimen: naive CD4+ T cells from PBMCs. The subset here: CD45RA+ positively selected. The chain uses TRBV5-1 and TRBJ2-1; 7 bases line up with TRBD1. The CDR3 DNA follows: TGCGCCAGCAGCTTGGCCCGCCAGGGGGCCTACAATGAGCAGTTCTTC. This codes for CASSLARQGAYNEQFF.